The clone carrying this T cell receptor (beta chain) has a handful of counts. The antigen is undetermined. The data originate from a study of shared clonotypes between healthy human individuals. Study-level results: In this cohort, only blood was sampled, and tissue repertoires likely differ.

Healthy HIV-negative adults with no recent acute infections or vaccinations were recruited as donors. Clones were read by immunoSEQ multiplex PCR, and TCRdb kept only the in-frame ones, dropping some. Altogether some 2.3 million clones are present, 85% to 95% being singletons, with the ten largest covering under 0.45%. Sequencing was carried out using naive CD4+ T cells from PBMCs. The subset: CD45RA+ positively selected. This sequence was found in a man aged 18 to 30 in good health. Some clones in this sample may be carry-over from other donors' samples.

The CDR3 coding sequence is TGCAGCGTGGGAGGGGGAGAAGCTTTCTTT. It specifies CSVGGGEAFF. The chain is built from TRBV29-1 and TRBJ1-1; possibly TRBD1 for D (6 bases). The germline gives CDR1 SQVTM, CDR2 ANQGSEA. The CDR3 contains 10 residues. The V and J ends lost 6 bases and 8 bases respectively, with 10 bases between them. The full variable domain, completed using reference TRBV29-1 and TRBJ1-1, is SAVISQKPSRDICQRGTSLTIQCQVDSQVTMMFWYRQQPGQSLTLIATANQGSEATYESGFVIDKFPISRPNLTFSTLTVSNMSPEDSSIYLCSVGGGEAFFGQGTRLTVV.